This T cell receptor (beta chain) was retrieved from a study of shared clonotypes between healthy human individuals (dated by TCRdb to 2018 to 2020). For the wider study: The cohort comprised two women and three men aged 18 to 49 years. The study deeply sequenced blood TCR repertoires of about 5 healthy adults to estimate repertoire size and the extent of clonotype sharing between individuals. Leukapheresis yielded between about 0.9 and 9.5 billion PBMCs per donor. Per donor, three plates each were used for CD4 naive and CD4 memory, two for CD8 naive, and one for CD8 memory. Libraries were prepared and TCR repertoires were sequenced by different laboratories using diverse techniques, in order to increase sequencing depth and limit assay-specific biases. Beyond this particular receptor, the publication reports: Because the study included only a small number of donors, the genetic and exposure-history diversity represented was limited. Sampling was restricted to blood, and TCR repertoires in tissues likely differ from the TCR repertoires found in blood. Across four donors, around 5.4% of naive CD4, around 3.3% of naive CD8, 2% to 2.5% of memory CD4, and 0.4% of memory CD8 clonotypes were shared. Estimated clonotype richness was generally larger for naive than for memory subsets. Pairwise subsampling led to the expectation that sequencing depth would affect the degree of clonotype sharing among donors. Clonotypes shared by all four sorted-subset donors showed higher generation probabilities than non-shared clonotypes. Even with the large sequencing depth, rarefaction of the sorted-subset datasets indicated that sequencing was incomplete.

TCR CDR3 regions were amplified from genomic DNA by multiplex PCR using the deep immunoSEQ assay. For each cell subset, the extracted genomic DNA was distributed evenly across all wells of several immunoSEQ 96-well plates, and each plate served as one replicate. For sorted subsets, about 200 ng genomic DNA, equal to 30,000 or so T cell genomes, was loaded into each replicate PCR. The purified libraries were quantified using a Qubit 3.0 fluorometer, sized with a Bioanalyzer 2100, and then quantified again using the KAPA Library Quantification kit. Every immunoSEQ 96-well plate was sequenced on a separate single-read 150-cycle Illumina NextSeq 550 flow cell. For the original study's pipeline: Because the immunoSEQ output held only junctional sequences and lacked quality scores, the filtering could not match the filtering applied to full-length reads. Sequences were annotated with PyIR, a Python wrapper for IgBLAST v1.9, and V/J genes and CDR3 were assigned using IMGT germline references. Reads were removed for weak V/J assignments (E-value above 1e-6), missing CDR3, stop codons, out-of-frame junctions, or ambiguous translated residues. A V3J clonotype was defined by an identical inferred V gene, J gene, and CDR3 amino acid sequence. To compute the percentage overlap between repertoires, the number of shared unique clonotypes was divided by the size of the smaller repertoire. Repertoire richness was assessed with RTK rarefaction, the Chao1 estimator, and Recon v2.1 estimates of unobserved clonotypes. For all TCRbeta clonotypes obtained by the gDNA method from a few donors, generation probabilities were computed with OLGA. The immuneACCESS repertoire file appears here via TCRdb, limited to in-frame rearrangements. These files lack a portion of the clones; in checked studies, under half of the deficit traces to unresolved V genes, and the cause of the others is not known. V and J calls and clone size are given by that table; D and trimming were obtained from the DNA. In all, the sample holds more than 2 million clones, and about 95% of those were seen once. Jointly, the top ten make up more than 0.1% of the sample.

According to the germline V gene, CDR1 reads MDHEN and CDR2 reads SYDVKM. The trim is 3 bases for V and 5 bases for J, with a gap of 10 bases between the germline ends. The cysteine opens and the phenylalanine closes a CDR3 of 13 amino acids. The read is trimmed to its CDR3 DNA, 39 bases read in frame from base 1. This clone was detected once. Which antigen it targets is not known. There are no base qualities to consult, and no much larger clone falls within one base. The donors were healthy, HIV-negative adults with no recently reported acute infections or vaccinations. All donors were Caucasian adults living in Nashville, Tennessee, USA. CD4+ T cells were enriched by magnetic negative selection; naive cells were then positively selected on CD45RA, and the negative fraction formed the memory subset. After blood collection by leukapheresis, PBMCs were isolated using Ficoll-Histopaque density gradient centrifugation and then cryopreserved in the vapor phase of liquid nitrogen. Analytical flow cytometry was used to check the purity and quantity of each magnetically sorted T cell population. Genomic DNA was isolated from every sorted fraction and measured by UV absorbance on a Nanodrop 2000c.

The material sequenced was naive CD4+ T cells sorted from blood. Read against the paper, the sample's cell subset or site label means: CD45RA+ positively selected. The V gene is TRBV28 and the J gene is TRBJ1-1, with no confident D gene call. The receptor was isolated from a man in his late teens or twenties in good health. This receptor has the CDR3 CASSLVPSTEAFF. The nucleotide sequence reads TGTGCCAGCAGTTTGGTTCCCTCGACTGAAGCTTTCTTT.